This entry concerns a single TCR beta chain. What this receptor recognizes is not known. One base away there is no much larger clone; base qualities are not given. This entry comes from a study of STAT5B mutations in CD4+ large granular lymphocyte leukemia (dated by TCRdb to between 2021 and 2023). Regarding the complete study: Among healthy controls, the CDR3 'QG' motif was associated with a particular HLA allele. The study compared the TCRbeta repertoires of patients with CD4+ T-cell large granular lymphocyte leukemia against the TCRbeta repertoires of healthy blood donors. The purity of purified fractions was confirmed by flow cytometry on FACSCanto II or FACSVerse to exceed 95% among lymphocytes.

The healthy control group was made up of around 34 blood donors, and the Finnish Red Cross blood service supplied their buffy coats. All TCR-sequenced material derived from peripheral blood: patient blood samples and healthy donor buffy coats. Peripheral blood mononuclear cells were isolated by Ficoll-Hypaque gradient centrifugation. For the healthy controls, CD4+ cells were obtained from buffy coats by magnetic purification. The Gentra Puregene Cell and Tissue kit was used to extract genomic DNA, and a Qubit 2.0 fluorometer was used to measure the amount of genomic DNA. V drops 2 bases and J drops 0 bases, leaving 11 bases in between. The CDR3, from cysteine to phenylalanine, totals 16 residues. The sequence is cut down to CDR3 DNA, 48 bases in frame from base 1. Via the germline V gene, CDR1 is SGHTA and CDR2 FQGNSA. Overall study results and their limits: TRBV06-family usage was enriched among the top patient clones (8/27) compared with healthy controls (2/35). Main leukemic clonotypes were private to each patient, although roughly 26% appeared at low frequency in other patients' non-leukemic repertoires. Data were not HLA-matched; higher clonality in CD4+ versus CD8+ T-LGLL could reflect the relatively small sample size. Compared with healthy CD4+ repertoires, CD4-sorted patient repertoires appeared more clonal, and this difference remained even after the putative leukemic clones were removed.

The immunoSEQ assay at survey resolution was applied to genomic DNA for sequencing of TCRbeta rearrangements. Under the source paper's analysis protocol: In the TCR sequencing data, the smallest productive clonotype frequency that could be detected was 2.59 x 10-5. Only productive TCRbeta rearrangements, meaning sequences that were complete and in-frame, were kept for the analyses. The clonality of each sample was calculated as Simpson clonality in the immunoSEQ Analyzer version 3.0. Clones were binned by frequency as very rare, small, medium, large (1-20%) or hyperexpanded (>20%). Generation probabilities were estimated with OLGA 1.2.3, V-gene circos plots were generated with VDJtools, specificities were searched for in VDJdb, and CDR3 motifs were identified with GLIPH. TCRdb mirrors the immuneACCESS table, restricted to in-frame sequences. Some clones are absent from its copies; in checked studies, under half trace to an unresolved V gene, and the reason for the others is unknown. V and J calls and clone size are as listed in that table; D and trimming were resolved from the DNA. This sample gives about 46,000 clones in total; approximately 83% of them show up just once. Approximately 0.4% of the sample is taken by the ten largest.

The specimen was CD4+ T cells from blood buffy coats. The receptor comes from a human donor in good health. The chain links TRBV7-2 with TRBJ2-1; the D gene cannot be named for sure. For the CDR3, the sequence is CASSLLLSRSYNEQFF. The DNA is TGTGCCAGCAGCTTACTACTATCCCGCTCCTACAATGAGCAGTTCTTC.